This section outlines one TCR beta chain sequence together with its context. Its target is not known. These data originate in a study of siplizumab effects on memory and regulatory T cells. J was trimmed by 6 bases and V by 5 bases; bases with no gene match: 10. Germline CDR1 and CDR2: LNHNV and YYDKDF (reference sequence). CDR3 size: 15 residues. General study results and limits: A mean of approximately 70% of mappable alloreactive CD4+ clones were Treg-derived with siplizumab, compared with 25% to 30% in controls. Only a minority of proliferating CD4+ or CD8+ clones had an assignable naive or memory phenotype, with roughly 75-95% lacking one. Both greater diversity than memory cells and a major contribution to the alloresponse seemed to characterize naive T cells.

TCRdb keeps only in-frame clones here, not all; method: immunoSEQ multiplex PCR. The sample lists about 100,000 clones, under 95% occurring once. The receptor was isolated from a human donor in good health. The chain combines TRBV15 with TRBJ2-7, with TRBD1 identical over 10 bases. The sequenced sample consisted of Tregs sorted from blood. CDR3 residues: CATSDRGTGALEQYF. The CDR3 DNA follows: TGTGCCACCAGCGACAGGGGGACAGGGGCCCTCGAGCAGTACTTC.